The T cell receptor beta chain described here comes from a study of a mutant IDH1 vaccine in newly diagnosed glioma. Overall study: Radiotherapy alone preceded vaccination by 4-6 weeks; alternatively, vaccination started with temozolomide cycles. Patients' prior therapy spanned radiotherapy, temozolomide, or both; most underwent both. The study, taken as a whole, reports: Vaccine-induced responses were seen in around 93% of patients, spanning several MHC alleles.

Note on this clone: No antigen is known for it.

V gave up 4 bases and J gave up 6 bases; unmatched junction bases: 12. Germline values: CDR1 SGHRS, CDR2 YFSETQ. The CDR3 runs 16 residues. Assay used: immunoSEQ multiplex PCR; TCRdb lists only in-frame clones, some missing. The sample holds about 26,000 clones, approximately 87% seen once. Time point here: week 35, safety follow-up. A 20-mer mutant IDH1 peptide at 300 ug was injected subcutaneously with topical imiquimod. The patients received vaccinations eight times, in weeks 1, 3, 5, 7, 11, 15, 19 and 23. The rearrangement joins TRBV5-1 to TRBJ2-1; 8 bases line up with TRBD2. The sequenced sample was PBMCs, obtained from a glioma patient whose treatment included an IDH1 peptide vaccine. This clonotype was sampled from a man aged 25 to 40 with glioma. Here the CDR3 DNA reads TGCGCCAGCAGCCCGTTAGCGGGGCCGGCGGGCAATGAGCAGTTCTTC. Amino acid sequence: CASSPLAGPAGNEQFF. The full variable domain, with the rest looked up from reference TRBV5-1 and TRBJ2-1, is KAGVTQTPRYLIKTRGQQVTLSCSPISGHRSVSWYQQTPGQGLQFLFEYFSETQRNKGNFPGRFSGRQFSNSRSEMNVSTLELGDSALYLCASSPLAGPAGNEQFFGPGTRLTVL.